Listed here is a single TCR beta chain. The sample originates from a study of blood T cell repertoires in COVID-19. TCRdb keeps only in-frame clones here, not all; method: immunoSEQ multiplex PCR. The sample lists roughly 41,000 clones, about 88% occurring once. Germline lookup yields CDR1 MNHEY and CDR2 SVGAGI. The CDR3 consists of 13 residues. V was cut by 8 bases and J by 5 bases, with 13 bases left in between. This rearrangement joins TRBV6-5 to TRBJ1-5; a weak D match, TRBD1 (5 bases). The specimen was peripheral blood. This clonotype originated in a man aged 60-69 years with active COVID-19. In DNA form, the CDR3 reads TGTGCCAGCGGGAGGGGAGGCGATCAGCCCCAGCATTTT. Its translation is CASGRGGDQPQHF.